The 7 T cell receptor beta chains given below trace back to one sample, sequenced in a study of PD-L1 blockade in urothelial cancer. The time point is: pretreatment peripheral blood. Measured with immunoSEQ multiplex PCR; TCRdb has only the in-frame clones, and not every one. Of 40,000 to 50,000 clones listed, around 84% were seen once; the top ten hold about 3%. The source was PBMCs, collected around atezolizumab (anti-PD-L1) treatment. The receptor source for this set is a man aged 65-85 years with urothelial cancer.

This chain connects TRBV6-1 to TRBJ1-5; 8 bases line up with TRBD1. Germline V gene lookup returns CDR1 MNHNS and CDR2 SASEGT. V was clipped by 2 bases and J by 11 bases; unmatched bases: 8. This CDR3 is built from 14 residues. The DNA of the CDR3 is TGTGCCAGCAGTGAAAGTTACAGGGGGGTATCCCAGCATTTT. Translation: CASSESYRGVSQHF.

The chain has TRBV5-6 and TRBJ2-2; D perhaps matches TRBD1 (6 bases). V lost 5 bases and J lost 0, with 11 bases in between. Germline V gene sequence: CDR1 SGHDT, CDR2 YYEEEE. The CDR3 has 15 amino acids. The CDR3 loop is CASRDTGTNTGELFF. CDR3 coding DNA: TGTGCCAGCAGGGATACAGGGACGAACACCGGGGAGCTGTTTTTT.

J is TRBJ1-3 and V is TRBV5-1; D is undetermined. V shed 5 bases and J shed 0 bases, with 6 bases lying between them. Germline V gene lookup returns CDR1 SGHRS and CDR2 YFSETQ. This CDR3 has 13 residues. The CDR3 sequence is CASSTGSGNTIYF. The DNA for the CDR3 is TGCGCCAGCAGTACCGGCTCTGGAAACACCATATATTTT.

This chain uses TRBV7-3 with TRBJ2-1; 7 bases map to TRBD2. This CDR3 is 14 amino acids long. Germline CDR1 SGHTA, CDR2 FQGTGA. J was trimmed by 5 bases and V by 7 bases; bases with no gene match: 8. DNA for the CDR3: TGTGCCAGCACCAAGGGAGGGAATAACAATGAGCAGTTCTTC. Translation: CASTKGGNNNEQFF.

CDR3 DNA: TGTGCCAGCACTGTGGGCCAGGGGTATGGCTACACCTTC. Translation gives CASTVGQGYGYTF. The rearrangement uses TRBV25-1 and TRBJ1-2, with a weak D call TRBD1 (6 bases). V lost 7 bases and J 5 bases, leaving 14 bases between the germline ends. Germline assignment: CDR1 MGHDK and CDR2 SYGVNS. CDR3 size: 13 residues.

This clone was counted a single time. V usage is TRBV28 and J usage is TRBJ1-5, with 11 bases matching TRBD1. The CDR3 is 16 residues long. V shed 8 bases and J 7 bases; nucleotides not matched to a gene: 13. The germline V gene has CDR1 MDHEN and CDR2 SYDVKM. The CDR3 region is CASGQTRTGGGQPQHF. CDR3 coding DNA: TGTGCCAGCGGACAGACCAGGACAGGGGGCGGACAGCCCCAGCATTTT.

V and J are TRBV7-9 and TRBJ2-7; tentatively, D is TRBD1 (6 bases). Germline V gene lookup returns CDR1 SEHNR and CDR2 FQNEAQ (reference sequence). The V end was cut by 5 bases, the J end by 8 bases, with 10 bases between. The CDR3 sequence is 11 residues long. The CDR3 protein is CASSRGTQQYF. CDR3 sequence (DNA): TGTGCCAGCAGCCGAGGGACACAGCAGTACTTC.